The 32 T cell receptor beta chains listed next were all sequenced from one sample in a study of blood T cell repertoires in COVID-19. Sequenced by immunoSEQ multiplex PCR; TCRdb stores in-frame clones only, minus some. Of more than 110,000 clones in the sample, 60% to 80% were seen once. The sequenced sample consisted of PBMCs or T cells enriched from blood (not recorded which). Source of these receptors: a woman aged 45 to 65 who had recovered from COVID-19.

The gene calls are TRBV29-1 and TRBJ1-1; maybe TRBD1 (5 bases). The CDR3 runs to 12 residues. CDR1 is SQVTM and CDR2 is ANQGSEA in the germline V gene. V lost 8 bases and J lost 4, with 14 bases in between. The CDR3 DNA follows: TGCAGCCCCTCAAGGGGCGTCACTGAAGCTTTCTTT. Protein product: CSPSRGVTEAFF.

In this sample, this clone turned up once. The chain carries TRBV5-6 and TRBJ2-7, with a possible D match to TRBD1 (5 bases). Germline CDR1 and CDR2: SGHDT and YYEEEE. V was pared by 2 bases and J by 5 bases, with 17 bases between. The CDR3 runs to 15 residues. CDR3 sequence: CASSFEGVAVHEQYF. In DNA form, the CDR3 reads TGTGCCAGCAGCTTCGAAGGGGTCGCCGTGCACGAGCAGTACTTC. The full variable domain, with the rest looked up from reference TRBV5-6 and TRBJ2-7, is DAGVTQSPTHLIKTRGQQVTLRCSPKSGHDTVSWYQQALGQGPQFIFQYYEEEERQRGNFPDRFSGHQFPNYSSELNVNALLLGDSALYLCASSFEGVAVHEQYFGPGTRLTVT.

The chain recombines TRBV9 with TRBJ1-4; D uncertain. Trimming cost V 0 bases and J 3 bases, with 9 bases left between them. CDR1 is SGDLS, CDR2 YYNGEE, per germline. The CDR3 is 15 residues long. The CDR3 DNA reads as TGTGCCAGCAGCGTAGTATCGGGGTCTAATGAAAAACTGTTTTTT. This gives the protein CASSVVSGSNEKLFF.

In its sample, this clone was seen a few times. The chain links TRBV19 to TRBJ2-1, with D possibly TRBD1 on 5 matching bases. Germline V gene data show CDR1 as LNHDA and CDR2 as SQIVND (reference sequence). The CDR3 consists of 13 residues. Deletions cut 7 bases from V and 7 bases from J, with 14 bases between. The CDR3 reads CASNLRGSNEQFF. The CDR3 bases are TGTGCCAGTAACCTAAGGGGCAGTAATGAGCAGTTCTTC.

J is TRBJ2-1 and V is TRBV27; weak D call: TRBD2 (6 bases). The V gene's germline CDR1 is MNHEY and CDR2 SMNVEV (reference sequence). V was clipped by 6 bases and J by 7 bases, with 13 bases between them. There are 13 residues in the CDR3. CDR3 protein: CASRTGLENEQFF. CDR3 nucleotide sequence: TGTGCCAGCAGGACGGGACTGGAAAATGAGCAGTTCTTC.

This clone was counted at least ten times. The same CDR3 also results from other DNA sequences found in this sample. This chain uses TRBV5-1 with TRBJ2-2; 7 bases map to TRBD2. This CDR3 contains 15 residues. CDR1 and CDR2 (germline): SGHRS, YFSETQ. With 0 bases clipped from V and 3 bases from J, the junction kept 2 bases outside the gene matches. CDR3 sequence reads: CASSLVLADTGELFF. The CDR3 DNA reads TGCGCCAGCAGCTTGGTCCTAGCGGACACCGGGGAGCTGTTTTTT.

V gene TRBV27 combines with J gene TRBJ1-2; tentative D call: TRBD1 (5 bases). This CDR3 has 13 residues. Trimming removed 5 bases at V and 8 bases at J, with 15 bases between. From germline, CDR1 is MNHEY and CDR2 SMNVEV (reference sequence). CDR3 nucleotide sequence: TGTGCCAGCAGTCAGGCAGGGTATCTCGGCTACACCTTC. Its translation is CASSQAGYLGYTF.

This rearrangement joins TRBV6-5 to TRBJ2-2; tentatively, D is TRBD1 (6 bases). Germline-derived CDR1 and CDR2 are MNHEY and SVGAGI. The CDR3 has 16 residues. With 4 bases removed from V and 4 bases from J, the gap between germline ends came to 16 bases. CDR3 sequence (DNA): TGTGCCAGCAGTTCGCTTCCAGGGGCCGGCACCGGGGAGCTGTTTTTT. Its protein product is CASSSLPGAGTGELFF.

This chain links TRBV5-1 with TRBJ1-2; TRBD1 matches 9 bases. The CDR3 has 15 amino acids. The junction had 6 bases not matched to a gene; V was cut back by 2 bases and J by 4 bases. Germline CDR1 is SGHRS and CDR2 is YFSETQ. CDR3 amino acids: CASSFQQGAGYGYTF. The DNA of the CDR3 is TGCGCCAGCAGCTTTCAACAGGGGGCAGGCTATGGCTACACCTTC.

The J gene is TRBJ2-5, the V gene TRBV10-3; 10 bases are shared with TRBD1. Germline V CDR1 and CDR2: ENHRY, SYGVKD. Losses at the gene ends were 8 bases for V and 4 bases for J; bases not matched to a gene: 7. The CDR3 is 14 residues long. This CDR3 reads CAIGDRGVVETQYF. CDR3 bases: TGTGCCATCGGGGACAGGGGAGTAGTAGAGACCCAGTACTTC.

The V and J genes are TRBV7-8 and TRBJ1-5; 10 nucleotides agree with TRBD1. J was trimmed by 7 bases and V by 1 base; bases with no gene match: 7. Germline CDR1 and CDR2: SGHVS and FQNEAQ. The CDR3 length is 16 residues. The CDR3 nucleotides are TGTGCCAGCAGCTTAGAGTCAGGACAGGGGGGACAGCCCCAGCATTTT. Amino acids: CASSLESGQGGQPQHF.

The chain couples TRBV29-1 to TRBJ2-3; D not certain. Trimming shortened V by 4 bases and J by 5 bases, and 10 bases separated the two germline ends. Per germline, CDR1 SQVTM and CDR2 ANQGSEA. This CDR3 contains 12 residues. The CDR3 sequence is CSVGLEVDTQYF. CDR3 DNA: TGCAGCGTTGGCCTTGAGGTAGATACGCAGTATTTT.

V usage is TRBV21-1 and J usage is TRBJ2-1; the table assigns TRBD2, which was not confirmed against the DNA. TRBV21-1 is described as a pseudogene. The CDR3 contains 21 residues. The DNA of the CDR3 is TGTGCCAGCAGCAAAGCAGTTGGACCCCAAAAAGGGACTAGCGGGTTAAATGAGCAGTTCTTC. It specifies CASSKAVGPQKGTSGLNEQFF.

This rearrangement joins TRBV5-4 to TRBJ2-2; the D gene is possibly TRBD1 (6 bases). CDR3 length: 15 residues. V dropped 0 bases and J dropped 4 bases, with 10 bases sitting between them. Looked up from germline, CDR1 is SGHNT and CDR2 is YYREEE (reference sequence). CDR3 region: CASSLAGVGTGELFF. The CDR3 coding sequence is TGTGCCAGCAGCTTGGCAGGGGTGGGCACCGGGGAGCTGTTTTTT.

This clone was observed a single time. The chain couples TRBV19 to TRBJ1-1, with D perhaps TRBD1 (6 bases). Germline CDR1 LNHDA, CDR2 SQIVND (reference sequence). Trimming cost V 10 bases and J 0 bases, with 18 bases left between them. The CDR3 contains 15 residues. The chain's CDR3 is CATQQGPNMNTEAFF. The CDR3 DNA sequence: TGTGCCACCCAACAGGGACCCAACATGAACACTGAAGCTTTCTTT.

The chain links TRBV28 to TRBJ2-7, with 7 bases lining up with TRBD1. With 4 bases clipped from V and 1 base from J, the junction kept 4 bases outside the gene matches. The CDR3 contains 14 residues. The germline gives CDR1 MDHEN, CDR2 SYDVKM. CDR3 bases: TGTGCCAGCAGTTACTACAGGGGATCCTACGAGCAGTACTTC. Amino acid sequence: CASSYYRGSYEQYF.

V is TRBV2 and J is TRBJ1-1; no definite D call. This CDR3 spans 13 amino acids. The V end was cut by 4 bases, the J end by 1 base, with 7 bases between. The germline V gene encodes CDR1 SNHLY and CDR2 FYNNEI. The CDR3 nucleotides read TGTGCCAGCAGTGGTTCGGGGAACACTGAAGCTTTCTTT. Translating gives CASSGSGNTEAFF.

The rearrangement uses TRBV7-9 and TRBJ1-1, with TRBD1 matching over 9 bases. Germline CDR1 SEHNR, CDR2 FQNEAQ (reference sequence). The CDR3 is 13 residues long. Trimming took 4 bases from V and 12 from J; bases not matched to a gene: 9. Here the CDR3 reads CASSSNRGLRTFF. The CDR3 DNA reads TGTGCCAGCAGCTCGAACAGGGGGCTACGAACTTTCTTT. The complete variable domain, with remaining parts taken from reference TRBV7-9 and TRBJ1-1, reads DTGVSQNPRHKITKRGQNVTFRCDPISEHNRLYWYRQTLGQGPEFLTYFQNEAQLEKSRLLSDRFSAERPKGSFSTLEIQRTEQGDSAMYLCASSSNRGLRTFFGQGTRLTVV.

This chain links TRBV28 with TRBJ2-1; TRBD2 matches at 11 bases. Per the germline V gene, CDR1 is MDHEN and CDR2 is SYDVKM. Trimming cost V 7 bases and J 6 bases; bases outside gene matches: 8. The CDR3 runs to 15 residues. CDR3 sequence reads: CASIELAGAGNEQFF. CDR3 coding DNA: TGTGCCAGCATTGAACTAGCGGGAGCGGGCAATGAGCAGTTCTTC.

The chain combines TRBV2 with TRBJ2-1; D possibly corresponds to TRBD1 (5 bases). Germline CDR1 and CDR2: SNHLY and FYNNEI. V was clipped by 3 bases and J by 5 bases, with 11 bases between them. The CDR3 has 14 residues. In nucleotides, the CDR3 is TGTGCCAGCAGTGAGGGGCCCGCGCACAATGAGCAGTTCTTC. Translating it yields CASSEGPAHNEQFF. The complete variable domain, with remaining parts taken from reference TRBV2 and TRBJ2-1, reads EPEVTQTPSHQVTQMGQEVILRCVPISNHLYFYWYRQILGQKVEFLVSFYNNEISEKSEIFDDQFSVERPDGSNFTLKIRSTKLEDSAMYFCASSEGPAHNEQFFGPGTRLTVL.

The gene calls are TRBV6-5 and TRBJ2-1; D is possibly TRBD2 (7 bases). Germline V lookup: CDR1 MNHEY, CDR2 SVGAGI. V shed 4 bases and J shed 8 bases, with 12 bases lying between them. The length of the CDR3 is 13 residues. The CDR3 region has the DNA TGTGCCAGCAGTTTTACGGGGGGCGATGAGCAGTTCTTC. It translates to CASSFTGGDEQFF.

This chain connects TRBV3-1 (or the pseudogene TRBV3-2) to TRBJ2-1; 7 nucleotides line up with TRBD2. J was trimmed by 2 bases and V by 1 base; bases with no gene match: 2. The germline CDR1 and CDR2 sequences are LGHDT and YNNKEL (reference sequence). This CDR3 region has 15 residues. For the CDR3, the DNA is TGTGCCAGCAGCCAAGGCGGGGGACCCTACAATGAGCAGTTCTTC. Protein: CASSQGGGPYNEQFF.

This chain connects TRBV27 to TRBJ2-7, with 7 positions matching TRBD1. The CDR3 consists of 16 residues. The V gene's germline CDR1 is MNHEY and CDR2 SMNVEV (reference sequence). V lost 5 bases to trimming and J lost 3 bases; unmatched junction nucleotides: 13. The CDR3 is CASSPYGDSLFYEQYF. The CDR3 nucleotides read TGTGCCAGCAGTCCATACGGGGACAGCTTGTTCTACGAGCAGTACTTC.

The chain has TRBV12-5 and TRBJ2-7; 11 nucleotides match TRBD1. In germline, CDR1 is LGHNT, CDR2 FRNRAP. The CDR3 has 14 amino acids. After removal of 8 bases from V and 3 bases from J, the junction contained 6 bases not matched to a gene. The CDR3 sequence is CASLGDRGIYEQYF. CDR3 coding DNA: TGTGCTAGTCTCGGGGACAGGGGGATCTACGAGCAGTACTTC.

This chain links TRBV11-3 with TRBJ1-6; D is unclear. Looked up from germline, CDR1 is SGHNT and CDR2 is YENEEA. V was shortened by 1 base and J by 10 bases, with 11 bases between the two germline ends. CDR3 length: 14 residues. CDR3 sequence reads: CASSLGTARSPLHF. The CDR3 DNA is TGTGCCAGCAGCTTAGGAACAGCAAGATCACCCCTCCACTTT.

Written as DNA, the CDR3 is TGTGCCAGCACCTCTTACTCGGGGGAGCTGTTTTTT. This encodes CASTSYSGELFF. The rearrangement uses TRBV28 and TRBJ2-2; the D is unclear. The length of the CDR3 is 12 residues. Germline-derived CDR1 and CDR2 are MDHEN and SYDVKM. Trimming left V 7 bases short and J 8 bases short, with 11 bases between. The whole variable domain, remainder taken from reference TRBV28 and TRBJ2-2, is DVKVTQSSRYLVKRTGEKVFLECVQDMDHENMFWYRQDPGLGLRLIYFSYDVKMKEKGDIPEGYSVSREKKERFSLILESASTNQTSMYLCASTSYSGELFFGEGSRLTVL.

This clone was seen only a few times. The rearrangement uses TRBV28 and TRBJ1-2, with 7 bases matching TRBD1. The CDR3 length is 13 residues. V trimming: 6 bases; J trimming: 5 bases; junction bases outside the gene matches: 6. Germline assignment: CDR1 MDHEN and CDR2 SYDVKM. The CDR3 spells CASSETGRYGYTF. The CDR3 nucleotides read TGTGCCAGCAGCGAGACAGGGAGATATGGCTACACCTTC.

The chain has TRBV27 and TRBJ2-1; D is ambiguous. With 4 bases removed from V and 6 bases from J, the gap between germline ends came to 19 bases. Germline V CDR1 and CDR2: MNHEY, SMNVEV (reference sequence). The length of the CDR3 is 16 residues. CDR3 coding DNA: TGTGCCAGCAGTTCCCCATCGAAGAGGCACCCCAATGAGCAGTTCTTC. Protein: CASSSPSKRHPNEQFF.

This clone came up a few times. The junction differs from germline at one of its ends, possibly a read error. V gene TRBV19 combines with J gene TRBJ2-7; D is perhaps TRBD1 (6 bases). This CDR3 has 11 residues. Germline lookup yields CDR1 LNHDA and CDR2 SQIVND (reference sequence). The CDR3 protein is CASKEQGRSHF. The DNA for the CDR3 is TGTGCCAGTAAGGAGCAGGGGAGATCCCACTTC.

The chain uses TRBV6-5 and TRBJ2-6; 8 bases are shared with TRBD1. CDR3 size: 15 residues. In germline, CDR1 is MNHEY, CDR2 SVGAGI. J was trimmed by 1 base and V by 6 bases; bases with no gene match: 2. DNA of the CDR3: TGTGCCAGCAGCCGGACAGGGTCTGGGGCCAACGTCCTGACTTTC. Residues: CASSRTGSGANVLTF.

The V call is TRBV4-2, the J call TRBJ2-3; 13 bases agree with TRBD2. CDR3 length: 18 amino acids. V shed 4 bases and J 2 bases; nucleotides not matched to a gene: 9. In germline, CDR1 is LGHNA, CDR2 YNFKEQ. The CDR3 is CASSPGLAGVSSTDTQYF. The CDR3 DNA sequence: TGTGCCAGCAGCCCCGGACTAGCGGGAGTATCATCCACAGATACGCAGTATTTT.

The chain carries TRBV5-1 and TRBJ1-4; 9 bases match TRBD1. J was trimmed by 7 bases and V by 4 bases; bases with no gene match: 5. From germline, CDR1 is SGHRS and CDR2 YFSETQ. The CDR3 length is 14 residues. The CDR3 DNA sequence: TGCGCCAGCAGCCCGACGGACAGGGGTGAAAAACTGTTTTTT. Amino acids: CASSPTDRGEKLFF.